This T cell receptor (beta chain) originates from a study of blood T cells in healthy people across ages. The second PCR ran roughly 6 to 11 cycles with a sample-barcoded 5' primer and J-beta primers. TCRdb used MiXCR to reprocess the 5' RACE reads, holding one entry per CDR3 protein. The sample consists of about 640,000 distinct CDR3 sequences, about 53% of them appearing once. Trimming stripped 1 base from V and 4 bases from J, with 11 bases between. Looked up from germline, CDR1 is SGHTA and CDR2 is FQGNSA. The CDR3 covers 15 residues. This sequence originates from a man in his fifties or sixties in good health. The chain combines TRBV7-2 with TRBJ2-4; the D is unclear. The source material was blood. In nucleotides, the CDR3 is TGTGCCAGCAGCTTAGTAATGATGGGGAAAAACATTCAGTACTTC. Its protein is CASSLVMMGKNIQYF.